Listed below are T cell receptor beta chains from one sample, sequenced in a study of cytomegalovirus exposure and HLA in healthy donors. The table came from immunoSEQ multiplex PCR; TCRdb's copy has only in-frame clones and leaves some out. The sample lists about 110,000 clones, less than 80% occurring once. Sequencing was performed on PBMCs. The receptors here all came from a man aged 30-40 years in good health and CMV-seronegative. The conserved cysteine and the conserved F or W are not part of the CDR3 here.

V gene: TRBV7-2
CDR3 protein: ASSLVGGRGYT

V gene: TRBV19
CDR3 protein: ASSKREGRETQY

V gene: TRBV5-1
CDR3 protein: ASSLRQGNEKLF

V gene: TRBV7-7
CDR3 protein: ASSLSGDPNTGELF

V gene: TRBV19
CDR3 protein: ASSRDRGVTDTQY

V gene: TRBV15
CDR3 protein: ATSRGDRGYEQY

V gene: TRBV2
CDR3 protein: ASISQGRTGDEKLF

V gene: TRBV19
CDR3 protein: ASSRTSDSYEQY

V gene: TRBV9
CDR3 protein: ASSSGTGCEQY

V gene: TRBV30
CDR3 protein: AWNKPGHNQPQH

V gene: TRBV6-1
CDR3 protein: ASSARETQY

V gene: TRBV5-1
CDR3 protein: ASSLVGGTNEKLF

V gene: TRBV30
CDR3 protein: AWSRQAGTEAF

V gene: TRBV10-3
CDR3 protein: AISEQGPYNSPLH

V gene: TRBV5-4
CDR3 protein: ASSLGGHTEAF

V gene: TRBV6-4
CDR3 protein: ASSDLETRDLGEQF

V gene: TRBV7-2
CDR3 protein: ASSSHSGIGTQY

V gene: TRBV6-6
CDR3 protein: ASMPTGLGYT

V gene: TRBV4-2
CDR3 protein: ASSQDLGTSGGKTQY

V gene: TRBV29-1
CDR3 protein: SVEDVRGGDVQY

V gene: TRBV27
CDR3 protein: ASSLSVDTDTQY